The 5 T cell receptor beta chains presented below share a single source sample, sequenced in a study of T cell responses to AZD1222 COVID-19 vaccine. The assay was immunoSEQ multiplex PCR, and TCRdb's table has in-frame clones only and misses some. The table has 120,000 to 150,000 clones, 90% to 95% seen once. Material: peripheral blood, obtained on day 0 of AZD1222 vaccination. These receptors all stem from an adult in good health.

CDR3 in amino acids: CASSPGTAYNEQFF. The CDR3 bases are TGTGCCAGCAGCCCGGGGACAGCCTACAATGAGCAGTTCTTC. The J gene is TRBJ2-1, the V gene TRBV7-2; 7 nucleotides agree with TRBD1. V shed 5 bases and J 2 bases; nucleotides not matched to a gene: 3. Germline values: CDR1 SGHTA, CDR2 FQGNSA. The CDR3 loop spans 14 amino acids.

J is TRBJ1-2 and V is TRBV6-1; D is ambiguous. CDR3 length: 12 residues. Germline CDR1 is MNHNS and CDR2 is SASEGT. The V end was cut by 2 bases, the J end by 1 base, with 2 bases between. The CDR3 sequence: CASSENNYGYTF. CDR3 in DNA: TGTGCCAGCAGTGAAAATAACTATGGCTACACCTTC.

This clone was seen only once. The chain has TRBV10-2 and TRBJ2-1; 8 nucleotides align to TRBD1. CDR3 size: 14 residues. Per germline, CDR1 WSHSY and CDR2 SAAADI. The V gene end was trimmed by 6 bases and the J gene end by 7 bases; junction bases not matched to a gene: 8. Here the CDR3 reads CASRDRVISNEQFF. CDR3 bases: TGCGCCAGCAGGGACAGGGTTATATCGAATGAGCAGTTCTTC.

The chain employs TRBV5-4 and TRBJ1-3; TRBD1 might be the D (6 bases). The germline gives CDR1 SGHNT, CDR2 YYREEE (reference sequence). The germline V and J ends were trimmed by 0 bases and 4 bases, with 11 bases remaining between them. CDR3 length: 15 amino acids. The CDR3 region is CASSLDGTLGNTIYF. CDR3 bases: TGTGCCAGCAGCTTGGATGGGACACTAGGAAACACCATATATTTT.

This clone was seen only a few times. The CDR3 nucleotides read TGTGCCAGCAGTTTGGACCGCAATCAGCCCCAGCATTTT. Protein: CASSLDRNQPQHF. The chain is built from TRBV27 and TRBJ1-5; unclear D gene. V was cut by 3 bases and J by 2 bases, with 5 bases left in between. Germline assignment: CDR1 MNHEY and CDR2 SMNVEV (reference sequence). This CDR3 contains 13 residues.